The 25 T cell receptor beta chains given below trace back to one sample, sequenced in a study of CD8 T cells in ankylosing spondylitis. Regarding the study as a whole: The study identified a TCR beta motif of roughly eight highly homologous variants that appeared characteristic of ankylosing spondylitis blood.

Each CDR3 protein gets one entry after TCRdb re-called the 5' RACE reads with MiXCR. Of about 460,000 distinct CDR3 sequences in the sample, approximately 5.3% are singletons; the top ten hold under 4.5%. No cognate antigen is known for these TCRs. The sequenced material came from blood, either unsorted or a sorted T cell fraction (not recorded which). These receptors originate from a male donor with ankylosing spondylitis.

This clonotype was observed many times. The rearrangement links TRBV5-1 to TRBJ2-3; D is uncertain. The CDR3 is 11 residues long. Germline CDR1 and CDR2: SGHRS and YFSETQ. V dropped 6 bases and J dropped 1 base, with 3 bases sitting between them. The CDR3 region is CASMGTDTQYF. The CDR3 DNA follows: TGCGCCAGCATGGGCACAGATACGCAGTATTTT.

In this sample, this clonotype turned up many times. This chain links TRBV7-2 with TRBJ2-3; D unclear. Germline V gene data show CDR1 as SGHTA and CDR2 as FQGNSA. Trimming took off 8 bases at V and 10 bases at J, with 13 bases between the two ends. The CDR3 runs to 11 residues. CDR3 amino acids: CASEILGAQYF. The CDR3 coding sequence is TGTGCCAGCGAAATATTGGGTGCGCAGTATTTT.

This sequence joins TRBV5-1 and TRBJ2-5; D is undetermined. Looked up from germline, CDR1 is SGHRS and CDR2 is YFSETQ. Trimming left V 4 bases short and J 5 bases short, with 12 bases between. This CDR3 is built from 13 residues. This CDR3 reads CASSTAVGETQYF. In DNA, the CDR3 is TGCGCCAGCAGCACGGCCGTAGGGGAGACCCAGTACTTC.

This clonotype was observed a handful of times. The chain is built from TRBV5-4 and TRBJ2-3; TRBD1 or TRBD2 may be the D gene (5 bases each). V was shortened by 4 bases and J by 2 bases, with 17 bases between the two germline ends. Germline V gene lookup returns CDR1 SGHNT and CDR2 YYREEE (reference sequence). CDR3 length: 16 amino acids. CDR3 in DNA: TGTGCCAGCAGCACGGGACGGAACGACTTCACAGATACGCAGTATTTT. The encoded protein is CASSTGRNDFTDTQYF.

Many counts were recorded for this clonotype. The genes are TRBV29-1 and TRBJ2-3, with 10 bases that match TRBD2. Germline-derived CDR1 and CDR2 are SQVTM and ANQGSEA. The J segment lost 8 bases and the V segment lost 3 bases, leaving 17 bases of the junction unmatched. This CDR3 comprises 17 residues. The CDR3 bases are TGCAGCGTTGACACCGGAGGTCTAGCGGGGGTCCTTGGTACGCAGTATTTT. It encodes CSVDTGGLAGVLGTQYF.

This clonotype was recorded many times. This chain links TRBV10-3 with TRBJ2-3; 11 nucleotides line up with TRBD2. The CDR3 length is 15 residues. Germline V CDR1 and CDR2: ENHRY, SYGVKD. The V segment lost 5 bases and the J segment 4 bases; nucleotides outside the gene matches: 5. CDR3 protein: CAISLLAGEADTQYF. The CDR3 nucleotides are TGTGCCATCAGTTTACTAGCGGGGGAGGCAGATACGCAGTATTTT.

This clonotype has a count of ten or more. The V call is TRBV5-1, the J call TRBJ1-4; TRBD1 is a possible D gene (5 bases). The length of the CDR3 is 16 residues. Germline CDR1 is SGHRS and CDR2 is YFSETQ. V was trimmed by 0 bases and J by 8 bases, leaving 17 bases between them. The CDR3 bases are TGCGCCAGCAGCTTGGGTCCTGCCGGGACGTCAGAAAAACTGTTTTTT. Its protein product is CASSLGPAGTSEKLFF. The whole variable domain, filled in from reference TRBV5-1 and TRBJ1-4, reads KAGVTQTPRYLIKTRGQQVTLSCSPISGHRSVSWYQQTPGQGLQFLFEYFSETQRNKGNFPGRFSGRQFSNSRSEMNVSTLELGDSALYLCASSLGPAGTSEKLFFGSGTQLSVL.

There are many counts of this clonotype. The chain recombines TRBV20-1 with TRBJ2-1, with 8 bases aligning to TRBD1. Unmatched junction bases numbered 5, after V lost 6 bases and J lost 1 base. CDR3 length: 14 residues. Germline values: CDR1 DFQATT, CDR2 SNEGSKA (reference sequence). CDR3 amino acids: CSAPGQGSYNEQFF. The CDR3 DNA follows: TGCAGTGCCCCCGGACAGGGATCCTACAATGAGCAGTTCTTC.

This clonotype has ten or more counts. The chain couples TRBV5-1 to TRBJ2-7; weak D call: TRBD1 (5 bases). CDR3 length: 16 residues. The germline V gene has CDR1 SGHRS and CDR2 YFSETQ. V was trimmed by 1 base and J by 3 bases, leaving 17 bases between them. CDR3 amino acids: CASSLYPDTLNYEQYF. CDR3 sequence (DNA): TGCGCCAGCAGCTTGTACCCGGACACACTTAACTACGAGCAGTACTTC.

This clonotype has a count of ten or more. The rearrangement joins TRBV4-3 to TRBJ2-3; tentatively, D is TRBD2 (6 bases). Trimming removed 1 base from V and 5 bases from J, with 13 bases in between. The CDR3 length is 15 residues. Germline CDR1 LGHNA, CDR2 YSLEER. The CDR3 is CASSQALGLRDTQYF. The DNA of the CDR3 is TGCGCCAGCAGCCAAGCTCTGGGACTCAGAGATACGCAGTATTTT.

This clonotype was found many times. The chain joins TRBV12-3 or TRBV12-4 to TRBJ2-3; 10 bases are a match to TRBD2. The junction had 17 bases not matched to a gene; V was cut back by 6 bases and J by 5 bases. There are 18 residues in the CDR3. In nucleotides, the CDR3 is TGTGCCAGCAGCTTCTCCCTACTAGCGGGGCCCCTTGGAGATACGCAGTATTTT. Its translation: CASSFSLLAGPLGDTQYF.

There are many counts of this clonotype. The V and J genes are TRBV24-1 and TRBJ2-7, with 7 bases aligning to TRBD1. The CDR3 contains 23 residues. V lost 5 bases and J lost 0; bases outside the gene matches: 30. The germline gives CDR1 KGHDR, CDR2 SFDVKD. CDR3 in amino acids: CATSAFSEGANSWEHLRSYEQYF. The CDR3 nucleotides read TGTGCCACCAGTGCCTTCAGTGAGGGGGCAAATAGCTGGGAGCACTTACGCTCCTACGAGCAGTACTTC.

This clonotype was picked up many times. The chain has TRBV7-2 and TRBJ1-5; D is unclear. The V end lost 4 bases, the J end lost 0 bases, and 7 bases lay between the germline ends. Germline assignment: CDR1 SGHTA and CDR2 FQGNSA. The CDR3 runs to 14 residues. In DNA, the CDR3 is TGTGCCAGCAGCTCCGAATATAGCAATCAGCCCCAGCATTTT. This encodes CASSSEYSNQPQHF.

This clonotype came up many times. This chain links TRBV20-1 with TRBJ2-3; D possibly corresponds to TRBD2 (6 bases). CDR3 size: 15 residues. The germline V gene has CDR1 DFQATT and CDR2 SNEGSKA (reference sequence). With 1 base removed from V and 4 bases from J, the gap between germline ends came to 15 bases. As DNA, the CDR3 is TGCAGTGCTAGAGTTTTGCGGGATTCGGCAGATACGCAGTATTTT. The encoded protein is CSARVLRDSADTQYF.

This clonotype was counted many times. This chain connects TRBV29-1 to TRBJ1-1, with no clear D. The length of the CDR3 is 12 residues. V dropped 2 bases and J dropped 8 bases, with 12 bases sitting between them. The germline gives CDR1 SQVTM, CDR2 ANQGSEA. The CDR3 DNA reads TGCAGCGTTGAAAGCGGATCCGAAGAAGCTTTCTTT. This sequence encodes CSVESGSEEAFF.

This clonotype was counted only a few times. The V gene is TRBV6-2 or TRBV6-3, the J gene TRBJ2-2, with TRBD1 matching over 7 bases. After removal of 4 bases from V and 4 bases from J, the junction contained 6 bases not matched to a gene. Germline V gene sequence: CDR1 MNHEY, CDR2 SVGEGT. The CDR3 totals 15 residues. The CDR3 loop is CASSFRQGPTGELFF. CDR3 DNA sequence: TGTGCCAGCAGTTTCCGACAGGGCCCCACCGGGGAGCTGTTTTTT.

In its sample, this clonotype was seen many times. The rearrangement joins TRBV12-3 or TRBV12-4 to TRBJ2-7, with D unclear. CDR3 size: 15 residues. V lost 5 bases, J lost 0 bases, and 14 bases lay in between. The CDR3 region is CASSAPPLGSYEQYF. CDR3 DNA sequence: TGTGCCAGCAGTGCCCCCCCCCTGGGCTCCTACGAGCAGTACTTC.

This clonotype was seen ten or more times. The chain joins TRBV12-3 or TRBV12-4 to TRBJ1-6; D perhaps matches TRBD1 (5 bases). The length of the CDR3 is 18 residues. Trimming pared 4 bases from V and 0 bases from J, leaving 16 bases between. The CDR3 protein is CASSYYRDLGSYNSPLHF. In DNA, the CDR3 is TGTGCCAGCAGTTACTACCGGGACCTTGGCTCCTATAATTCACCCCTCCACTTT.

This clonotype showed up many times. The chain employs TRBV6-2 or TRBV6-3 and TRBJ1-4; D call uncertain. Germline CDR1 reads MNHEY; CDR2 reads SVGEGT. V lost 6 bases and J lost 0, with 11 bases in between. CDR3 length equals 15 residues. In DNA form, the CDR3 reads TGTGCCAGCAGCCCCCGGTCGGCAACTAATGAAAAACTGTTTTTT. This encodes CASSPRSATNEKLFF.

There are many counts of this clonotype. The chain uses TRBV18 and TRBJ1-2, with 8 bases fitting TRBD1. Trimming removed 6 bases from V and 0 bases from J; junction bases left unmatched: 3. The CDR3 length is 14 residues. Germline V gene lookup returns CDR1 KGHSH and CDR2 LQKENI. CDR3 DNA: TGTGCCAGCTCTTGGACAGGGACTAACTATGGCTACACCTTC. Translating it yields CASSWTGTNYGYTF.

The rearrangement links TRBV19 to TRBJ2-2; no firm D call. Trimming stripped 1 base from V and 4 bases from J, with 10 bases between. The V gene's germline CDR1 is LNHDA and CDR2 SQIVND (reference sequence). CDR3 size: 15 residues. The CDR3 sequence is CASSIVNWLTGELFF. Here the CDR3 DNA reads TGTGCCAGTAGTATAGTTAATTGGCTCACCGGGGAGCTGTTTTTT.

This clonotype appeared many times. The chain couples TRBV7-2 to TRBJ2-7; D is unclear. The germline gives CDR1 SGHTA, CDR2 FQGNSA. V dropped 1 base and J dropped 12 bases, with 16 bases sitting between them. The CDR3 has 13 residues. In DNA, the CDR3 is TGTGCCAGCAGCTTAGATGGATTCCGGGTGACGTACTTC. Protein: CASSLDGFRVTYF. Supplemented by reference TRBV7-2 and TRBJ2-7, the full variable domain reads GAGVSQSPSNKVTEKGKDVELRCDPISGHTALYWYRQSLGQGLEFLIYFQGNSAPDKSGLPSDRFSAERTGGSVSTLTIQRTQQEDSAVYLCASSLDGFRVTYFGPGTRLTVT.

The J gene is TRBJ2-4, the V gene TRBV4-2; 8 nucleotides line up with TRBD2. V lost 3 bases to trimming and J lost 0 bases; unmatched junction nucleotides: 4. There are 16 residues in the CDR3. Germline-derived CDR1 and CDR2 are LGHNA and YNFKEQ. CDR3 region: CASSHTSGLAKNIQYF. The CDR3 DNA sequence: TGTGCCAGCAGCCATACTAGCGGACTAGCCAAAAACATTCAGTACTTC.

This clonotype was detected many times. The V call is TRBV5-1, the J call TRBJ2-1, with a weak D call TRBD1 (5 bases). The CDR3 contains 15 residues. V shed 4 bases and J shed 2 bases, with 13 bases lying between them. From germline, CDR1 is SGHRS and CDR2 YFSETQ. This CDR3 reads CASSKDTDPYNEQFF. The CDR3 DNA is TGCGCCAGCAGCAAGGACACGGACCCCTACAATGAGCAGTTCTTC.

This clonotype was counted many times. The CDR3 nucleotides are TGTGCCAATCGATTAGGCAGCTCCTATAATTCACCCCTCCACTTT. Amino acids: CANRLGSSYNSPLHF. This rearrangement joins TRBV21-1 to TRBJ1-6. TRBV21-1 is reported as a pseudogene. The CDR3 contains 15 residues.